The 11 T cell receptor beta chains below all came from one sample that was sequenced in a study of blood T cell repertoires in COVID-19. This table comes from immunoSEQ multiplex PCR, and its TCRdb copy is limited to in-frame clones, with some not included. The data show approximately 22,000 clones, roughly four fifths seen once. Input material: peripheral blood. The source of these receptors is a human donor in a cohort sampled during active or convalescent COVID-19.

This clone was observed a few times. The chain is built from TRBV11-3 and TRBJ1-1, with D unresolved. Between the trimmed V and J ends, which lost 5 bases and 4 bases, there was a span of 23 bases. The CDR3 is 17 residues long. The germline gives CDR1 SGHNT, CDR2 YENEEA. CDR3 nucleotide sequence: TGTGCCAGCAGCCCAGGTTATTGGGTTGACCCCGGCACTGAAGCTTTCTTT. Residues: CASSPGYWVDPGTEAFF.

This clone was seen only once. The V and J genes are TRBV28 and TRBJ1-1, with 11 bases lining up with TRBD1. This CDR3 is built from 17 residues. In germline, CDR1 is MDHEN, CDR2 SYDVKM. The junction had 11 bases not matched to a gene; V was cut back by 1 base and J by 7 bases. The CDR3 DNA reads as TGTGCCAGCAGTTTATATCGGACAGGGGGCAGCGAGAATGAAGCTTTCTTT. As protein: CASSLYRTGGSENEAFF.

V and J are TRBV4-3 and TRBJ2-7; 14 bases fit TRBD2. With V trimmed by 0 bases and J by 7 bases, 2 bases remained unmatched. Germline-derived CDR1 and CDR2 are LGHNA and YSLEER. This CDR3 spans 15 amino acids. DNA of the CDR3: TGCGCCAGCAGCCAAGATAGGACTAGCGGGAGGGAGCAGTACTTC. Encoded protein: CASSQDRTSGREQYF.

The rearrangement links TRBV3-1 (or the pseudogene TRBV3-2) to TRBJ1-6; D is ambiguous. This CDR3 is 14 amino acids long. The V end lost 1 base, the J end lost 5 bases, and 6 bases lay between the germline ends. CDR1 and CDR2 (germline): LGHDT, YNNKEL (reference sequence). The CDR3 coding sequence is TGTGCCAGCAGCCAAGCCCTTAATAATTCACCCCTCCACTTT. Protein: CASSQALNNSPLHF.

The chain employs TRBV6-5 and TRBJ2-3, with D possibly matching TRBD1 (6 bases). CDR1 and CDR2 (germline): MNHEY, SVGAGI. The CDR3 has 14 residues. V was pared by 6 bases and J by 7 bases, with 17 bases between. In DNA form, the CDR3 reads TGTGCCAGCAGAGAGACCGGAAGGGGGAATACGCAGTATTTT. This encodes CASRETGRGNTQYF.

The chain joins TRBV11-2 to TRBJ1-3; D remains ambiguous. Per the germline V gene, CDR1 is SGHAT and CDR2 is FQNNGV. This CDR3 has 17 residues. Trimming left V 6 bases short and J 4 bases short, with 22 bases between. The CDR3 is CASSPAAGISFGNTIYF. The CDR3 DNA reads TGTGCCAGCAGTCCCGCGGCGGGGATCTCCTTCGGAAACACCATATATTTT.

This clone was picked up one time. This chain connects TRBV4-1 to TRBJ2-1; maybe TRBD2 (5 bases). The ends were cut back, 2 bases at V and 0 bases at J, with 14 bases in the middle. Looked up from germline, CDR1 is MGHRA and CDR2 is YSYEKL. There are 17 residues in the CDR3. CDR3 in DNA: TGCGCCAGCAGCCAAAGGCCGAGCGGCAACTCCTACAATGAGCAGTTCTTC. This encodes CASSQRPSGNSYNEQFF.

In this sample, this clone turned up a few times. This chain connects TRBV6-5 to TRBJ2-2, with D perhaps TRBD2 (5 bases). V shed 6 bases and J shed 1 base, with 9 bases lying between them. The CDR3 sequence is 14 residues long. Germline V gene lookup returns CDR1 MNHEY and CDR2 SVGAGI. CDR3 DNA sequence: TGTGCCAGCAGGGTCGGACTGAACACCGGGGAGCTGTTTTTT. Encoded protein: CASRVGLNTGELFF.

The chain couples TRBV28 to TRBJ2-7, with D possibly matching TRBD2 (6 bases). This CDR3 spans 14 amino acids. Germline values: CDR1 MDHEN, CDR2 SYDVKM. Trimming took off 7 bases at V and 0 bases at J, with 13 bases between the two ends. The chain's CDR3 is CASKGTARSYEQYF. The CDR3 nucleotides are TGTGCCAGCAAAGGGACTGCTCGCTCCTACGAGCAGTACTTC. The variable domain in full, completed from reference TRBV28 and TRBJ2-7, reads DVKVTQSSRYLVKRTGEKVFLECVQDMDHENMFWYRQDPGLGLRLIYFSYDVKMKEKGDIPEGYSVSREKKERFSLILESASTNQTSMYLCASKGTARSYEQYFGPGTRLTVT.

This chain links TRBV10-2 with TRBJ2-3; TRBD2 might be the D (5 bases). This CDR3 comprises 18 residues. Looked up from germline, CDR1 is WSHSY and CDR2 is SAAADI. V lost 0 bases to trimming and J lost 3 bases, with 19 bases between them. The CDR3 region is CASSESFRGRLRTDTQYF. The CDR3 DNA reads as TGCGCCAGCAGTGAGTCATTCCGCGGGCGTCTAAGGACAGATACGCAGTATTTT.

This chain joins TRBV29-1 and TRBJ2-1; perhaps TRBD2 as D (6 bases). Germline CDR1 reads SQVTM; CDR2 reads ANQGSEA. This CDR3 has 14 amino acids. V was trimmed by 5 bases and J by 3 bases, leaving 14 bases between them. In nucleotides, the CDR3 is TGCAGCGTTATGAGACAGCGGGTCTACAATGAGCAGTTCTTC. This encodes CSVMRQRVYNEQFF.